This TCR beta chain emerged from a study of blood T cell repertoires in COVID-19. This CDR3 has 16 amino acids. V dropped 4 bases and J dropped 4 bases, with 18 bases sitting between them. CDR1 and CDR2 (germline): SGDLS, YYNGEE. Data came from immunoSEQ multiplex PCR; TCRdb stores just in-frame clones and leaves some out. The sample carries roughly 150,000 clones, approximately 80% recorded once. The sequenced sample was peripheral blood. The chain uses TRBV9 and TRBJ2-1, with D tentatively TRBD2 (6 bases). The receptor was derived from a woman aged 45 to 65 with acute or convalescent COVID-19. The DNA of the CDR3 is TGTGCCAGCAGCTTGGGAGGCTCCCGTAGGTACAATGAGCAGTTCTTC. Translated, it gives CASSLGGSRRYNEQFF.